This T cell receptor (beta chain) is from a study of breast tumors, draining lymph nodes, adjacent tissues. General study findings and limits: Tumor T cell lymph node origin was a supported hypothesis, not proven. Findings are consistent with lymph node origin and intratumoral expansion of most tumor T cells. Luminal-like breast cancer showed significantly greater tumor-nontumor repertoire similarity than basal-like breast cancer did.

This clonotype was detected ten times or more. Its antigen is unidentified. Using its own MiXCR run on the multiplex PCR reads, TCRdb lists one record per CDR3 protein. The sample gives about 230,000 distinct CDR3 sequences, 32% of which show up once; 1.4% is in the top ten. The length of the CDR3 is 15 residues. V shed 0 bases, J shed 5 bases, and the junction held 6 bases outside the gene matches. Germline V lookup: CDR1 SGDLS, CDR2 YYNGEE. Axillary draining lymph nodes of breast cancer patients supplied the node samples. The clonotype originates from a female donor with breast cancer. Some clones in this sample may be carry-over from other donors' samples. The chain couples TRBV9 to TRBJ2-3; 7 bases match TRBD2. Sequenced: axillary lymph node tissue. CDR3 nucleotide sequence: TGTGCCAGCAGCGTAGTCCCTAGCGGCGTAGATACGCAGTATTTT. Encoded protein: CASSVVPSGVDTQYF.